This is a list of T cell receptor beta chains from one sample in a study of vaccination effects on CD4 cells after COVID-19. The antigens for these receptors are not known. Assay used: immunoSEQ multiplex PCR; TCRdb lists only in-frame clones, some missing. The sample includes 20,000 to 25,000 clones, 73% seen only once; the top ten take roughly 4.7%. Sequenced material: CD4+ T cells from PBMCs cultured with SARS-CoV-2 spike peptides, taken before COVID-19 vaccination. These receptor sequences come from a human donor who received a COVID-19 vaccine. CDR3s include the opening cysteine and the closing phenylalanine or tryptophan. Each record gives: D gene, J gene, clone size, V gene, CDR3 DNA, CDR3 protein. A D gene is named only where the DNA matches it firmly. Size is omitted from some rows. Given values are once, few, many or a class for expanded clones.

D: TRBD1; J: TRBJ2-5; size: once; V: TRBV29-1; DNA: TGCAGCGCATACGCAGGGGGTTGGGAGACCCAGTACTTC; CDR3: CSAYAGGWETQYF
D: NA; J: TRBJ2-7; size: few; V: TRBV24-1; DNA: TGTGCCACCAGTGACCAATTCGGCGAGCAGTACTTC; CDR3: CATSDQFGEQYF
D: NA; J: TRBJ1-1; size: NA; V: TRBV7-8; DNA: TGTGCCAGCAGCTTAGTGGGGTTGAACACTGAAGCTTTCTTT; CDR3: CASSLVGLNTEAFF
D: TRBD2; J: TRBJ2-1; size: NA; V: TRBV4-2; DNA: TGTGCCAGCAGCCCTACTAGCGGGGGATCCTACAATGAGCAGTTCTTC; CDR3: CASSPTSGGSYNEQFF
D: TRBD1; J: TRBJ1-2; size: NA; V: TRBV24-1; DNA: TGTGCCACCAGGGACAGGAGCTCTAACTATGGCTACACCTTC; CDR3: CATRDRSSNYGYTF
D: TRBD2; J: TRBJ2-1; size: NA; V: TRBV11-2; DNA: TGTGCCAGCAGGTACGGTTTAGCGGGGACCAATGAGCAGTTCTTC; CDR3: CASRYGLAGTNEQFF
D: NA; J: TRBJ2-5; size: NA; V: TRBV27; DNA: TGTGCCAGCAGTTTATCCGGGTACCAAGAGACCCAGTACTTC; CDR3: CASSLSGYQETQYF
D: NA; J: TRBJ2-7; size: NA; V: TRBV6-5; DNA: TGTGCCAGCAGACCTTATGAGGGCTCCTACGAGCAGTACTTC; CDR3: CASRPYEGSYEQYF
D: NA; J: TRBJ1-2; size: NA; V: TRBV5-1; DNA: TGCGCCAGCAGCTTGGCAGGGGACAACTATGGCTACACCTTC; CDR3: CASSLAGDNYGYTF
D: TRBD1; J: TRBJ2-3; size: NA; V: TRBV6-4; DNA: TGTGCCAGCAGCGACCCGGGACAGGGAGGCACAGATACGCAGTATTTT; CDR3: CASSDPGQGGTDTQYF
D: NA; J: TRBJ1-3; size: once; V: TRBV27; DNA: TGTGCCAGCAGTCCCCGAAGGGACCCTGGAAACACCATATATTTT; CDR3: CASSPRRDPGNTIYF
D: NA; J: TRBJ2-1; size: NA; V: TRBV3-1/TRBV3-2; DNA: TGTGCCAGCAGGCGCTCAATCCTTCACAATGAGCAGTTCTTC; CDR3: CASRRSILHNEQFF
D: NA; J: TRBJ2-5; size: NA; V: TRBV3-1/TRBV3-2; DNA: TGTGCCAGCAGCACCCAAGGGGATAAAGAGACCCAGTACTTC; CDR3: CASSTQGDKETQYF
D: NA; J: TRBJ2-6; size: NA; V: TRBV19; DNA: TGTGCCAGTAGTGTTACAGGTACGGGGGCCAACGTCCTGACTTTC; CDR3: CASSVTGTGANVLTF
D: NA; J: TRBJ1-6; size: NA; V: TRBV11-2; DNA: TGTGCCAGCAGCTTTGGGCAGGGGTCACCCCTCCACTTT; CDR3: CASSFGQGSPLHF
D: NA; J: TRBJ1-1; size: NA; V: TRBV5-1; DNA: TGCGCCAGCAGCTTGACTTACAGGAGTATGAACACTGAAGCTTTCTTT; CDR3: CASSLTYRSMNTEAFF
D: NA; J: TRBJ2-5; size: NA; V: TRBV5-1; DNA: TGCGCCAGCATCCCTCTCTCGGGGGGCCAGACCCAGTACTTC; CDR3: CASIPLSGGQTQYF
D: NA; J: TRBJ1-1; size: NA; V: TRBV13; DNA: TGTGCCAGCAGCTTAGCACGGGACACTGAAGCTTTCTTT; CDR3: CASSLARDTEAFF
D: NA; J: TRBJ2-5; size: NA; V: TRBV14; DNA: TGTGCCAGCAGAGCCTCGGACAGCCAAAATACAGAGACCCAGTACTTC; CDR3: CASRASDSQNTETQYF
D: TRBD1; J: TRBJ1-5; size: few; V: TRBV10-3; DNA: TGTGCCATCAGTGATAGGACAGGGACTAATCAGCCCCAGCATTTT; CDR3: CAISDRTGTNQPQHF
D: NA; J: TRBJ1-1; size: NA; V: TRBV7-2; DNA: TGTGCCAGCAGCTTACAGGGAGGGGACACTGAAGCTTTCTTT; CDR3: CASSLQGGDTEAFF
D: NA; J: TRBJ2-1; size: NA; V: TRBV24-1; DNA: TGTGCCACCAGTGAAACCAGTTTCGGATTTGGGCGGTTCTTC; CDR3: CATSETSFGFGRFF
D: NA; J: TRBJ2-1; size: NA; V: TRBV5-4; DNA: TGTGCCAGCAGCCCAAAGGAGGGACTTAGGCATGAGCAGTTCTTC; CDR3: CASSPKEGLRHEQFF
D: TRBD1; J: TRBJ1-2; size: NA; V: TRBV6-2/TRBV6-3; DNA: TGTGCCAGCAGCCTCCCTCCGACAGGGAACTATGGCTACACCTTC; CDR3: CASSLPPTGNYGYTF
D: TRBD1; J: TRBJ1-2; size: NA; V: TRBV6-5; DNA: TGTGCCAGCTCCCCGACAGGGGGATTCTTCTGGGGCTACACCTTC; CDR3: CASSPTGGFFWGYTF
D: TRBD2; J: TRBJ2-6; size: few; V: TRBV3-1/TRBV3-2; DNA: TGTGCCAGCAGCCCGGGACTAGCGGGGTCTGGGGCCAACGTCCTGACTTTC; CDR3: CASSPGLAGSGANVLTF
D: NA; J: TRBJ2-3; size: NA; V: TRBV18; DNA: TGTGCCAGCTCACCACGGGGACAAAGCCCAAGCACAGATACGCAGTATTTT; CDR3: CASSPRGQSPSTDTQYF
D: TRBD1; J: TRBJ2-5; size: NA; V: TRBV19; DNA: TGTGCCAGTAGTTATGGGACAGCAGAGACCCAGTACTTC; CDR3: CASSYGTAETQYF
D: NA; J: TRBJ2-1; size: NA; V: TRBV3-1/TRBV3-2; DNA: TGTGCCAGCAGCCAAGGTCCTATCGGGTCAGGTAATGAGCAGTTCTTC; CDR3: CASSQGPIGSGNEQFF
D: TRBD2; J: TRBJ2-1; size: NA; V: TRBV3-1/TRBV3-2; DNA: TGTGCCAGTAGCGGGAGTGGGTCTTATGAGCAGTTCTTC; CDR3: CASSGSGSYEQFF
D: NA; J: TRBJ1-5; size: NA; V: TRBV18; DNA: TGTGCCAGCTCGGATCGGGACTACAATCAGCCCCAGCATTTT; CDR3: CASSDRDYNQPQHF
D: NA; J: TRBJ1-5; size: NA; V: TRBV12-3/TRBV12-4; DNA: TGTGCCAGCAGTTTAGCTGAGAATCAGCCCCAGCATTTT; CDR3: CASSLAENQPQHF
D: NA; J: TRBJ1-1; size: NA; V: TRBV7-9; DNA: TGTGCCAGCAGCTTATGGGGGAACCCCACTGAAGCTTTCTTT; CDR3: CASSLWGNPTEAFF
D: NA; J: TRBJ2-7; size: NA; V: TRBV24-1; DNA: TGTGCCACCAGTGATTTGACCGAGCGACAGTACTTC; CDR3: CATSDLTERQYF
D: NA; J: TRBJ1-2; size: few; V: TRBV20-1; DNA: TGCAGTGCTAGTAGTCACTCACAGGGCTCTAACTATGGCTACACCTTC; CDR3: CSASSHSQGSNYGYTF
D: TRBD2; J: TRBJ2-7; size: NA; V: TRBV19; DNA: TGTGCCAGCCGGTCCGTACTAGCGGGAGGCGGGGAGCAGTACTTC; CDR3: CASRSVLAGGGEQYF
D: TRBD1; J: TRBJ1-5; size: NA; V: TRBV27; DNA: TGTGCCAGCAGCGCAGGGGGTAGCAATCAGCCCCAGCATTTT; CDR3: CASSAGGSNQPQHF
D: TRBD1; J: TRBJ2-4; size: few; V: TRBV19; DNA: TGTGCCAGTAGTCCAGGACAGGGGGCATATAACATTCAGTACTTC; CDR3: CASSPGQGAYNIQYF
D: NA; J: TRBJ2-3; size: NA; V: TRBV5-1; DNA: TGCGCCAGCAGCGACGGGTCCCTCGCGGCAGATACGCAGTATTTT; CDR3: CASSDGSLAADTQYF
D: NA; J: TRBJ2-1; size: NA; V: TRBV19; DNA: TGTGCCAGTAGTCCCGCTAGCTCCTACAATGAGCAGTTCTTC; CDR3: CASSPASSYNEQFF
D: TRBD1; J: TRBJ1-5; size: NA; V: TRBV10-3; DNA: TGTGCCATCAGTGGAGGGGAAACAGGGGGTGGCAATCAGCCCCAGCATTTT; CDR3: CAISGGETGGGNQPQHF